The 8 T cell receptor beta chains below come from one sample, sequenced in a study of regulatory T cells in long-lasting Graves disease. Arm-PCR with iRepertoire HTBI primers amplified the CDR3 regions for these TCR beta libraries. TCRdb processed the multiplex PCR reads anew with MiXCR; each CDR3 protein has one entry. The sample carries 300,000 to 500,000 distinct CDR3 sequences, around 20% recorded once. Indicated time point: persistent/refractory GD, antithyroid drugs over 5 years with positive TRAb. Construction of the TCR library relied on RNA isolated from PBMCs. The sample was peripheral blood mononuclear cells (PBMCs), taken when the disease was refractory, from a patient treated with antithyroid drugs. The source is a female donor with Graves disease.

This clonotype was found a few times. This chain joins TRBV5-1 and TRBJ1-2, with a weak D call TRBD1 (5 bases). The V end lost 0 bases, the J end lost 3 bases, and 12 bases lay between the germline ends. Germline V gives CDR1 SGHRS, CDR2 YFSETQ. The CDR3 is 15 residues long. Here the CDR3 DNA reads TGCGCCAGCAGCTTGGTTGGGGCTTGGGACTATGGCTACACCTTC. As protein: CASSLVGAWDYGYTF.

The chain recombines TRBV12-3 or TRBV12-4 with TRBJ1-5; weak D call: TRBD1 (6 bases). The CDR3 is 14 residues long. The V end lost 6 bases, the J end lost 6 bases, and 15 bases lay between the germline ends. CDR3 amino acids: CASRGLGGLQPQHF. The CDR3 DNA sequence: TGTGCCAGCAGGGGATTGGGGGGCCTTCAGCCCCAGCATTTT.

This clonotype was recorded a few times. This chain connects TRBV12-3 or TRBV12-4 to TRBJ1-5; D remains unclear. The CDR3 consists of 15 residues. V was clipped by 4 bases and J by 3 bases, with 13 bases between them. The CDR3 sequence is CASSSTEAVNQPQHF. The CDR3 DNA follows: TGTGCCAGCAGTTCCACTGAGGCGGTCAATCAGCCCCAGCATTTT.

In this sample, this clonotype turned up many times. V usage is TRBV6-1 and J usage is TRBJ2-7, with 11 bases fitting TRBD1. This CDR3 region has 15 residues. J gave up 6 bases and V 6 bases, and 10 bases lay outside the gene matches. Germline loops: CDR1 MNHNS, CDR2 SASEGT. In nucleotides, the CDR3 is TGTGCCAGCAGGGACAGGGGGCGCGTAGCGATCGAGCAGTACTTC. This sequence encodes CASRDRGRVAIEQYF.

This clonotype came up many times. The rearrangement links TRBV30 to TRBJ2-7; 11 nucleotides align to TRBD2. From germline, CDR1 is GTSNPN and CDR2 SVGIG (reference sequence). CDR3 length: 14 residues. The V and J ends lost 1 base and 3 bases, in that order; junction bases with no gene match: 2. In nucleotides, the CDR3 is TGTGCCTGGAGTGCGGGGACTAGCGGCTACGAGCAGTACTTC. This translates into CAWSAGTSGYEQYF.

This clonotype has just a few counts. The chain employs TRBV6-1 and TRBJ1-1, with D maybe TRBD1 (5 bases). V was clipped by 7 bases and J by 1 base, with 16 bases between them. In germline, CDR1 is MNHNS, CDR2 SASEGT. CDR3 size: 15 residues. Here the CDR3 reads CASKNGGSGNTEAFF. CDR3 sequence (DNA): TGTGCCAGCAAAAACGGGGGATCGGGGAACACTGAAGCTTTCTTT.

This rearrangement joins TRBV20-1 to TRBJ1-1; no clear D. Per germline, CDR1 DFQATT and CDR2 SNEGSKA (reference sequence). This CDR3 is 13 amino acids long. V was clipped by 0 bases and J by 13 bases, with 18 bases between them. CDR3 DNA sequence: TGCAGTGCTAGAGATGGTCCGGGAATGAGGGTTTTCTTT. Amino acids: CSARDGPGMRVFF.

This clonotype was seen a few times. CDR3 coding DNA: TGTGCCAGCTCACCAGGGCAGGGGAGGAACACTGAAGCTTTCTTT. Its translation is CASSPGQGRNTEAFF. The gene calls are TRBV18 and TRBJ1-1, with a tentative D call TRBD1 (6 bases). Between the trimmed V and J ends, which lost 2 bases and 1 base, there was a span of 11 bases. Germline CDR1 reads KGHSH; CDR2 reads LQKENI. This CDR3 is 15 amino acids long.